Listed below are T cell receptor beta chains from one sample, sequenced in a study of T cell responses to AZD1222 COVID-19 vaccine. Libraries were prepared by immunoSEQ multiplex PCR; TCRdb keeps only in-frame clonotypes and omits some of them. The sample has approximately 120,000 clones; 91% are singletons. Here the sequenced sample was peripheral blood, taken on day 0 of AZD1222 vaccination. The receptors originated from an adult in good health. Both conserved end residues are part of each CDR3. A D gene is named only where the DNA matches it firmly. Part of the rows lack a size; the others show once, few, many or a class for expanded clones.

v_gene	j_gene	abundance	d_gene	CDR3aa	CDR3nt
TRBV19	TRBJ2-3	-	TRBD2	CASSPPPGREGLTDTQYF	TGTGCCAGTAGCCCACCGCCTGGGCGGGAGGGCCTCACAGATACGCAGTATTTT
TRBV9	TRBJ2-2	-	-	CASSGIHFANTGELFF	TGTGCCAGCAGCGGTATACATTTCGCGAACACCGGGGAGCTGTTTTTT
TRBV27	TRBJ1-5	-	-	CASSLWQGNQPQHF	TGTGCCAGCAGTTTGTGGCAGGGCAATCAGCCCCAGCATTTT
TRBV7-2	TRBJ1-5	-	-	CASSPEFNQPQHF	TGTGCCAGCAGTCCTGAATTCAATCAGCCCCAGCATTTT
TRBV25-1	TRBJ1-1	-	-	CASRWLTEAFF	TGTGCCAGCAGATGGCTCACTGAAGCTTTCTTT
TRBV5-1	TRBJ2-1	-	-	CASTLGVYNEQFF	TGCGCCAGCACCCTTGGGGTTTACAATGAGCAGTTCTTC
TRBV6-5	TRBJ1-2	once	TRBD1	CASSRQGYYGYTF	TGTGCCAGCAGCCGACAGGGGTACTATGGCTACACCTTC
TRBV27	TRBJ2-5	-	TRBD2	CASSSWSSGGETQYF	TGTGCCAGCAGTTCCTGGAGTAGCGGGGGGGAGACCCAGTACTTC
TRBV29-1	TRBJ1-2	-	-	CSVGDVNYGYTF	TGCAGCGTTGGGGACGTTAACTATGGCTACACCTTC
TRBV24-1	TRBJ2-5	-	-	CATSERNQETQYF	TGTGCCACCTCCGAGCGTAACCAAGAGACCCAGTACTTC
TRBV7-2	TRBJ2-3	few	-	CASSSYSDTQYF	TGTGCCAGCAGCTCTTACTCAGATACGCAGTATTTT
TRBV5-4	TRBJ2-2	-	-	CASSLVGGIDTGELFF	TGTGCCAGCAGCTTGGTAGGGGGTATTGACACCGGGGAGCTGTTTTTT
TRBV18	TRBJ1-1	once	-	CASSSDKNTEAFF	TGTGCCAGCTCATCGGACAAGAACACTGAAGCTTTCTTT
TRBV6-5	TRBJ1-1	-	-	CASSYSGTMNTEAFF	TGTGCCAGCAGTTATTCCGGGACAATGAACACTGAAGCTTTCTTT
TRBV7-2	TRBJ1-2	-	-	CASSLFLLGYTF	TGTGCCAGCAGCCTTTTCCTTTTGGGCTACACCTTC
TRBV6-5	TRBJ1-5	few	-	CASSLQGGGQPQHF	TGTGCCAGCAGTTTACAGGGAGGCGGTCAGCCCCAGCATTTT
TRBV30	TRBJ1-2	-	-	CACWDVGGYTF	TGTGCCTGTTGGGATGTTGGTGGCTACACCTTC
TRBV5-6	TRBJ1-6	-	TRBD1	CASSLTGGSSYNSPLHF	TGTGCCAGCAGCTTAACAGGGGGCAGCTCCTATAATTCACCCCTCCACTTT
TRBV2	TRBJ2-7	-	TRBD1	CASSHRGPPYEQYF	TGTGCCAGCAGCCACAGGGGGCCCCCCTACGAGCAGTACTTC
TRBV7-2	TRBJ2-1	once	TRBD1	CASSSSHSGTGSYNEQFF	TGTGCCAGCAGCTCCTCCCACTCCGGGACAGGGTCCTACAATGAGCAGTTCTTC
TRBV25-1	TRBJ1-1	-	-	CASSEGGTRNTEAFF	TGTGCCAGCAGTGAGGGGGGGACAAGGAACACTGAAGCTTTCTTT
TRBV10-3	TRBJ2-2	many	TRBD2	CAISERRWGDGLADYTGELFF	TGTGCCATCAGTGAGAGGAGGTGGGGAGACGGACTAGCGGATTACACCGGGGAGCTGTTTTTT
TRBV11-3	TRBJ1-6	-	-	CASSLDGNSPLHF	TGTGCCAGCAGCTTAGATGGTAATTCACCCCTCCACTTT
TRBV25-1	TRBJ1-2	once	TRBD1	CASKDRGEGYTF	TGTGCCAGCAAGGACAGGGGGGAGGGCTACACCTTC
TRBV5-1	TRBJ1-1	-	-	CASSLIPDPGYMNTEAFF	TGCGCCAGCAGCTTGATACCAGACCCAGGGTACATGAACACTGAAGCTTTCTTT
TRBV11-2	TRBJ2-7	-	TRBD1	CASSPGGRSYEQYF	TGTGCCAGCAGCCCAGGGGGACGGTCCTACGAGCAGTACTTC
TRBV27	TRBJ1-5	-	TRBD1	CASRQGVGNQPQHF	TGTGCCAGCCGACAGGGAGTGGGCAATCAGCCCCAGCATTTT
TRBV5-1	TRBJ2-1	-	-	CASTDTSTDNEQFF	TGCGCCAGCACCGATACGTCCACTGACAATGAGCAGTTCTTC
TRBV4-3	TRBJ2-7	-	TRBD1	CASSLYRDREGYEQYF	TGCGCCAGCAGCCTTTACCGGGACAGGGAGGGCTACGAGCAGTACTTC
TRBV7-2	TRBJ2-1	once	-	CASSLGLGAGRTYNEQFF	TGTGCCAGCAGCTTGGGTTTAGGAGCAGGCCGAACCTACAATGAGCAGTTCTTC
TRBV7-8	TRBJ1-2	once	-	CASSSPGYTF	TGTGCCAGCAGCTCCCCGGGCTACACCTTC
TRBV3-1/TRBV3-2	TRBJ1-1	-	TRBD1	CASSPLTGGETEAFF	TGTGCCAGCAGCCCGTTGACAGGGGGTGAGACTGAAGCTTTCTTT
TRBV4-2	TRBJ2-2	-	-	CASSQAGIGGTTGELFF	TGTGCCAGCAGCCAAGCGGGCATAGGGGGAACCACCGGGGAGCTGTTTTTT
TRBV7-7	TRBJ1-1	once	-	CASSQSPGDTEAFF	TGTGCTAGCAGCCAATCCCCAGGGGACACTGAAGCTTTCTTT
TRBV11-2	TRBJ2-5	-	TRBD1	CASSPQTGDGMTQYF	TGTGCCAGCAGCCCTCAGACAGGGGACGGGATGACCCAGTACTTC
TRBV6-1	TRBJ1-5	-	TRBD1	CASSGQGVPISNQPQHF	TGTGCCAGCAGTGGACAGGGGGTCCCGATTAGCAATCAGCCCCAGCATTTT
TRBV7-9	TRBJ1-2	-	-	CASSLLQGDGYTF	TGTGCCAGCAGCTTATTACAGGGAGATGGCTACACCTTC
TRBV19	TRBJ2-3	-	-	CASSFSPQGTGTDTQYF	TGTGCCAGTAGTTTCAGCCCTCAGGGGACTGGTACAGATACGCAGTATTTT
TRBV18	TRBJ2-2	once	TRBD1	CASSPRDRGDAGELFF	TGTGCCAGCTCACCAAGGGACAGGGGGGACGCCGGGGAGCTGTTTTTT
TRBV4-2	TRBJ1-2	once	-	CASSQALRVYGNYGYTF	TGTGCCAGCAGCCAAGCGTTAAGGGTTTACGGAAACTATGGCTACACCTTC
TRBV18	TRBJ2-1	-	TRBD2	CASSPLGLAGDEQFF	TGTGCCAGCTCACCACTGGGACTAGCGGGAGATGAGCAGTTCTTC
TRBV5-6	TRBJ1-5	-	-	CASSLGAANQPQHF	TGTGCCAGCAGCTTGGGGGCAGCGAATCAGCCCCAGCATTTT
TRBV3-1/TRBV3-2	TRBJ2-5	-	TRBD2	CASSQPGLQGWSETQYF	TGTGCCAGCAGCCAACCGGGACTACAAGGTTGGTCGGAGACCCAGTACTTC
TRBV30	TRBJ1-5	few	-	CAWSFGSNGQPQHF	TGTGCCTGGAGCTTTGGGTCGAACGGCCAGCCCCAGCATTTT
TRBV11-2	TRBJ2-7	-	-	CASSPPGQSYEQYF	TGTGCCAGCAGCCCTCCGGGACAATCCTACGAGCAGTACTTC
TRBV25-1	TRBJ1-5	-	-	CASGGSMIQPQHF	TGTGCCAGCGGTGGGTCGATGATTCAGCCCCAGCATTTT
TRBV6-5	TRBJ1-1	-	TRBD1	CASSSQGAGTEAFF	TGTGCCAGCAGCTCACAGGGGGCGGGAACTGAAGCTTTCTTT
TRBV18	TRBJ1-4	few	-	CASSPGPYRDNEKLFF	TGTGCCAGCTCACCCGGTCCCTATAGGGACAATGAAAAACTGTTTTTT
TRBV6-5	TRBJ2-1	-	-	CASSRQASSYNEQFF	TGTGCCAGCAGTCGACAGGCTAGCTCCTACAATGAGCAGTTCTTC
TRBV6-2/TRBV6-3	TRBJ2-7	-	-	CASSAYVGGYEQYF	TGTGCCAGCAGCGCTTACGTAGGGGGCTACGAGCAGTACTTC